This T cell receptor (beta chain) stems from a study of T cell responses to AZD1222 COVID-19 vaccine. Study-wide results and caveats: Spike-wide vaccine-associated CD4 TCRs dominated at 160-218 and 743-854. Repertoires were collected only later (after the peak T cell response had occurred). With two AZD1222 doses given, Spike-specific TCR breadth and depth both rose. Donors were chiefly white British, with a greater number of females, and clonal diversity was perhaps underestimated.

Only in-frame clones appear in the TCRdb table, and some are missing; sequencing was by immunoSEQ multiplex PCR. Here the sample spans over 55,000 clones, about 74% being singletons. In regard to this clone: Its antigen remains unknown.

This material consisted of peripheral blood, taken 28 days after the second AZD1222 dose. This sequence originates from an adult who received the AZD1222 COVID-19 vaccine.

The CDR3 DNA sequence: TGTGCCAGCAGTTACGAAGGGACGCTTGGAAACACCATATATTTT. Its translation is CASSYEGTLGNTIYF. This chain connects TRBV6-5 to TRBJ1-3; D perhaps matches TRBD1 (5 bases). CDR1 and CDR2 from the germline V gene are MNHEY and SVGAGI. Trimming cost V 2 bases and J 3 bases, with 11 bases left between them. The CDR3 has 15 amino acids.